Included here is one T cell receptor (beta chain) sequence, with context. This specimen comes from a study of T cell responses to AZD1222 COVID-19 vaccine. This CDR3 has 13 amino acids. Germline-derived CDR1 and CDR2 are SNHLY and FYNNEI. The ends were cut back, 10 bases at V and 1 base at J, with 13 bases in the middle. The method was immunoSEQ multiplex PCR; TCRdb's version includes in-frame clones alone and lacks a portion of them. In the table there are roughly 150,000 clones, around 88% of which are singletons. The chain recombines TRBV2 with TRBJ1-1, with D tentatively TRBD1 (5 bases). The clonotype was recovered from an adult in good health. Sequencing used peripheral blood, obtained on day 0 of AZD1222 vaccination. In DNA, the CDR3 is TGTGCCAAGCACGGGGCTGAGAACACTGAAGCTTTCTTT. Encoded protein: CAKHGAENTEAFF.